These 10 T cell receptor beta chains originate from one sample sequenced in a study of spatial heterogeneity in lung cancer. Time point described: sample taken at primary tumor resection. Whole RNA, isolated from tumor, nontumor lung or frozen PBMC, was sequenced without prior sorting. From the 5' RACE reads, TCRdb called clonotypes with MiXCR, one entry per CDR3 protein. Here the sample spans roughly 13,000 distinct CDR3 sequences, roughly a tenth being singletons. The source material was PBMCs, sampled at surgery. Every receptor here comes from a male donor with early-stage non-small cell lung cancer.

The gene calls are TRBV29-1 and TRBJ2-3; 9 bases are shared with TRBD2. This CDR3 region has 13 residues. J lost 1 base, V lost 4 bases, and 0 bases had no gene match. CDR1 SQVTM and CDR2 ANQGSEA come from the germline V gene. CDR3 nucleotides: TGCAGCGTTGGACTAGCGGGCACAGATACGCAGTATTTT. Translated: CSVGLAGTDTQYF.

This clonotype was counted ten times or more. V is TRBV7-9 and J is TRBJ2-5; D is possibly TRBD1 or TRBD2 (5 bases each). Trimming removed 2 bases at V and 5 bases at J, with 9 bases between. This CDR3 spans 13 amino acids. CDR1 SEHNR and CDR2 FQNEAQ come from the germline V gene (reference sequence). The CDR3 spells CASSLRGAETQYF. For the CDR3, the DNA is TGTGCCAGCAGCTTAAGAGGGGCGGAGACCCAGTACTTC.

This clonotype has a handful of counts. J is TRBJ2-3 and V is TRBV2; TRBD1 aligns across 11 bases. CDR3 size: 15 residues. The trim removed 3 bases at V and 1 base at J, leaving 0 bases unmatched. Germline-derived CDR1 and CDR2 are SNHLY and FYNNEI. The CDR3 is CASSEDRGRTDTQYF. CDR3 DNA: TGTGCCAGCAGTGAGGACAGGGGGCGCACAGATACGCAGTATTTT.

In this sample, this clonotype turned up many times. This chain uses TRBV12-5 with TRBJ2-7; no clear D gene. V was cut by 0 bases and J by 0 bases, with 15 bases left in between. The CDR3 totals 17 residues. CDR1 is LGHNT, CDR2 FRNRAP, per germline. The CDR3 loop reads CASGLVVPTLSSYEQYF. In nucleotides, the CDR3 is TGTGCTAGTGGTTTGGTAGTCCCGACTCTGAGCTCCTACGAGCAGTACTTC.

V gene TRBV28 combines with J gene TRBJ1-1, with 9 nucleotides matching TRBD1. This CDR3 comprises 13 residues. The V and J ends lost 6 bases and 4 bases, in that order; junction bases with no gene match: 3. CDR1 and CDR2 from the germline V gene are MDHEN and SYDVKM. The CDR3 is CASRRDRVTEAFF. The CDR3 coding sequence is TGTGCCAGCAGACGGGACAGGGTCACTGAAGCTTTCTTT.

Here the CDR3 reads CASRQRGERTEAFF. DNA for the CDR3: TGTGCCAGCAGGCAAAGGGGGGAGCGCACTGAAGCTTTCTTT. V and J are TRBV6-5 and TRBJ1-1; tentative D call: TRBD1 (6 bases). The CDR3 extends over 14 amino acids. Trimming took 6 bases from V and 4 from J, leaving 15 bases between them. CDR1 is MNHEY, CDR2 SVGAGI, per germline.

This clonotype has a count of ten or more. An end of the junction differs from the germline gene, which may be a read error. V and J are TRBV29-1 and TRBJ2-7; D gene unclear. CDR1 is SQVTM, CDR2 ANQGSEA, per germline. The CDR3 totals 11 residues. The CDR3 here is CSAEGLGEQYF. For the CDR3, the DNA is TGCAGCGCTGAAGGGTTGGGCGAGCAGTACTTC.

The rearrangement joins TRBV12-3 or TRBV12-4 to TRBJ1-5; D gene uncertain. The CDR3 loop spans 14 amino acids. The V end lost 2 bases, the J end lost 0 bases, and 5 bases lay between the germline ends. The CDR3 spells CASSLKASNQPQHF. CDR3 coding DNA: TGTGCCAGCAGTTTAAAAGCTAGCAATCAGCCCCAGCATTTT.

This clonotype was seen repeatedly, ten times or more. The chain joins TRBV28 to TRBJ2-7, with TRBD2 identical over 16 bases. V lost 8 bases, J lost 4 bases, and 14 bases stayed unmatched. The germline CDR1 and CDR2 sequences are MDHEN and SYDVKM. The CDR3 length is 18 residues. The chain's CDR3 is CASPPPGLAGGPPYEQYF. The CDR3, as DNA: TGTGCCAGCCCCCCCCCGGGACTAGCGGGAGGGCCACCGTACGAGCAGTACTTC.

This clonotype was observed many times. The chain joins TRBV9 to TRBJ2-7; D unresolved. The CDR3 has 14 amino acids. V was trimmed by 0 bases and J by 1 base, leaving 8 bases between them. Per the germline V gene, CDR1 is SGDLS and CDR2 is YYNGEE. This CDR3 reads CASSVGPTSYEQYF. The CDR3 DNA follows: TGTGCCAGCAGCGTAGGACCAACTTCCTACGAGCAGTACTTC.